These 17 T cell receptor beta chains came from one sample sequenced in a study of T cells in Graves' hyperthyroidism and ophthalmopathy. RNA transcripts provided the source from which TCR beta CDR3 regions were amplified. When the TCR CDR3 underwent first-round RT-PCR, the HTBI primer set was used. Using its own MiXCR run on the multiplex PCR reads, TCRdb lists one record per CDR3 protein. The data contain about 570,000 distinct CDR3 sequences, around 45% of them seen just once; the ten biggest clones take up around 20%. Sequencing was carried out using peripheral blood or thyroid tissue (not recorded which). Receptor source: an adult woman with Graves' disease, either hyperthyroidism or ophthalmopathy (not recorded which).

The chain employs TRBV25-1 and TRBJ1-4, with D possibly matching TRBD1 (6 bases). V lost 3 bases, J lost 12 bases, and 23 bases lay in between. The V gene's germline CDR1 is MGHDK and CDR2 SYGVNS. This CDR3 is built from 16 residues. DNA for the CDR3: TGTGCCAGCAGTGACGCGGGGGCGAGGGATAATGAGGAACTGTTTTTT. Translated: CASSDAGARDNEELFF.

For this clonotype: The junction departs from the called germline gene at one end, perhaps through a read error. The chain combines TRBV6-1 with TRBJ2-3; D is perhaps TRBD1 (5 bases). Germline V gives CDR1 MNHNS, CDR2 SASEGT. The CDR3 contains 8 residues. The CDR3 DNA is TGTGCCAGCAGTTACGCAGGGTTT. This encodes CASSYAGF.

The chain employs TRBV7-9 and TRBJ1-1, with D perhaps TRBD1 (5 bases). Trimming pared 4 bases from V and 4 bases from J, leaving 13 bases between. The germline CDR1 and CDR2 sequences are SEHNR and FQNEAQ (reference sequence). This CDR3 region has 14 residues. CDR3 loop: CASSWGGRGTEAFF. DNA of the CDR3: TGTGCCAGCAGCTGGGGAGGGAGGGGCACTGAAGCTTTCTTT.

This clonotype was recorded at least ten times. The chain employs TRBV7-2 and TRBJ2-7, with 9 nucleotides matching TRBD1. With 5 bases clipped from V and 0 bases from J, the junction kept 5 bases outside the gene matches. The V gene's germline CDR1 is SGHTA and CDR2 FQGNSA. This CDR3 is built from 15 residues. CDR3 sequence: CASSRGQGVSYEQYF. In DNA, the CDR3 is TGTGCCAGCAGCCGGGGACAGGGCGTCTCCTACGAGCAGTACTTC.

The rearrangement joins TRBV15 to TRBJ1-5; D is unclear. V gave up 1 base and J gave up 0 bases, with 16 bases separating them. The CDR3 has 18 amino acids. The germline V gene encodes CDR1 LNHNV and CDR2 YYDKDF (reference sequence). CDR3 nucleotide sequence: TGTGCCACCAGCAGAGGGTTGGGCATAACCTCTAGCAATCAGCCCCAGCATTTT. Translated: CATSRGLGITSSNQPQHF.

The rearrangement uses TRBV7-9 and TRBJ1-5; D is unresolved. The CDR3 is 14 residues long. V gave up 5 bases and J gave up 2 bases, with 10 bases separating them. Germline V gene data show CDR1 as SEHNR and CDR2 as FQNEAQ (reference sequence). CDR3 protein: CASSAGYGNQPQHF. CDR3 bases: TGTGCCAGCAGCGCAGGATACGGCAATCAGCCCCAGCATTTT. The full variable domain, in which reference TRBV7-9 and TRBJ1-5 provide the parts outside the CDR3, is DTGVSQNPRHKITKRGQNVTFRCDPISEHNRLYWYRQTLGQGPEFLTYFQNEAQLEKSRLLSDRFSAERPKGSFSTLEIQRTEQGDSAMYLCASSAGYGNQPQHFGDGTRLSIL.

The chain joins TRBV29-1 to TRBJ1-1; D is unclear. Trimming pared 3 bases from V and 0 bases from J, leaving 17 bases between. Germline loops: CDR1 SQVTM, CDR2 ANQGSEA. This CDR3 has 16 amino acids. As DNA, the CDR3 is TGCAGCGTTGACCTAAACTCCCAGTCACTGAACACTGAAGCTTTCTTT. It encodes CSVDLNSQSLNTEAFF. Together with reference TRBV29-1 and TRBJ1-1, the CDR3 gives the full variable domain: SAVISQKPSRDICQRGTSLTIQCQVDSQVTMMFWYRQQPGQSLTLIATANQGSEATYESGFVIDKFPISRPNLTFSTLTVSNMSPEDSSIYLCSVDLNSQSLNTEAFFGQGTRLTVV.

The J gene is TRBJ2-1, the V gene TRBV27; no definite D call. The CDR3 extends over 14 amino acids. V shed 10 bases and J shed 0 bases, with 13 bases lying between them. Germline CDR1 reads MNHEY; CDR2 reads SMNVEV (reference sequence). The CDR3 nucleotides read TGTGCCACCCAACCGGCAAGCTCCTACAATGAGCAGTTCTTC. Translated: CATQPASSYNEQFF.

V usage is TRBV7-9 and J usage is TRBJ1-1, with TRBD1 identical over 8 bases. Losses at the gene ends were 5 bases for V and 3 bases for J; bases not matched to a gene: 11. The CDR3 consists of 16 residues. In germline, CDR1 is SEHNR, CDR2 FQNEAQ (reference sequence). The CDR3 nucleotides read TGTGCCAGCAGCCTCCCGACAGGGGCAACCGACACTGAAGCTTTCTTT. Translation: CASSLPTGATDTEAFF. Drawing the rest from reference TRBV7-9 and TRBJ1-1, the complete variable domain is DTGVSQNPRHKITKRGQNVTFRCDPISEHNRLYWYRQTLGQGPEFLTYFQNEAQLEKSRLLSDRFSAERPKGSFSTLEIQRTEQGDSAMYLCASSLPTGATDTEAFFGQGTRLTVV.

This clonotype appeared many times. For the CDR3, the DNA is TGTGCCACCAGCAGAGTTAAGGGGGGGGTCGAGCCCCAGCATTTT. It yields the protein CATSRVKGGVEPQHF. The chain has TRBV15 and TRBJ1-5; possible D gene TRBD1, 6 bases. The ends were cut back, 1 base at V and 8 bases at J, with 15 bases in the middle. This CDR3 comprises 15 residues. CDR1 and CDR2 (germline): LNHNV, YYDKDF (reference sequence).

This clonotype was recorded at least ten times. The chain carries TRBV6-1 and TRBJ1-5; a weak D match, TRBD1 (5 bases). The CDR3 contains 13 residues. Germline-derived CDR1 and CDR2 are MNHNS and SASEGT. V was trimmed by 8 bases and J by 3 bases, leaving 11 bases between them. The CDR3 loop reads CASARTTNQPQHF. The CDR3 region has the DNA TGTGCCAGCGCGAGGACAACCAATCAGCCCCAGCATTTT.

In its sample, this clonotype was seen many times. V is TRBV5-6 and J is TRBJ1-6, with 12 bases matching TRBD1. J lost 6 bases, V lost 4 bases, and 5 bases had no gene match. Germline V lookup: CDR1 SGHDT, CDR2 YYEEEE. The CDR3 extends over 16 amino acids. Here the CDR3 DNA reads TGTGCCAGCAGCCGGGGACAGGGGGCCGGTAATTCACCCCTCCACTTT. This encodes CASSRGQGAGNSPLHF.

The chain recombines TRBV20-1 with TRBJ1-2; D gene ambiguous. CDR1 is DFQATT, CDR2 SNEGSKA, per germline (reference sequence). The length of the CDR3 is 13 residues. V lost 3 bases, J lost 12 bases, and 20 bases lay in between. CDR3 coding DNA: TGCAGTGCTAGCAGGACGGGCTTCTCTGGAAACACCTTC. Translation: CSASRTGFSGNTF.

The rearrangement uses TRBV19 and TRBJ2-7; D is unresolved. Trimming removed 6 bases at V and 3 bases at J, with 9 bases between. This CDR3 comprises 12 residues. Germline CDR1 LNHDA, CDR2 SQIVND (reference sequence). CDR3 residues: CASSHGDYEQYF. The CDR3 DNA is TGTGCCAGTAGCCACGGAGACTACGAGCAGTACTTC.

This clonotype was seen ten or more times. This chain joins TRBV7-9 and TRBJ2-7; possibly TRBD2 for D (6 bases). The CDR3 is 13 residues long. Germline values: CDR1 SEHNR, CDR2 FQNEAQ (reference sequence). The germline V and J ends were trimmed by 0 bases and 7 bases, with 10 bases remaining between them. The DNA of the CDR3 is TGTGCCAGCAGCTTAGCGGGCGGGAAAGAGCAGTACTTC. It is translated as CASSLAGGKEQYF.

The table lists this clonotype with many counts. The chain joins TRBV6-5 to TRBJ2-5; no reliable D call. The CDR3 has 14 residues. V was trimmed by 5 bases and J by 5 bases, leaving 15 bases between them. The germline CDR1 and CDR2 sequences are MNHEY and SVGAGI. The CDR3 loop reads CASSPNTNSETQYF. The CDR3 nucleotides read TGTGCCAGCAGTCCAAATACAAATTCGGAGACCCAGTACTTC.

Many counts were recorded for this clonotype. This chain uses TRBV15 with TRBJ2-5; 7 bases agree with TRBD2. The V gene end was trimmed by 1 base and the J gene end by 7 bases; junction bases not matched to a gene: 9. The germline gives CDR1 LNHNV, CDR2 YYDKDF (reference sequence). CDR3 length: 15 amino acids. The CDR3 reads CATSRGGEGGSTQYF. The CDR3 DNA reads as TGTGCCACCAGCAGAGGGGGGGAGGGAGGGTCGACCCAGTACTTC.